This TCR beta chain was observed in a study of cytomegalovirus exposure and HLA in healthy donors listed by TCRdb under 2017. About the full investigation: In an earlier analysis of some 550 of the donors, approximately 260 Gb of sequence data and roughly 100 million unique TCR beta sequences from about 179 million T cells were reported. An early release that covered 640 HLA-typed donors contained about 290 gigabases of sequencing data and 75 million to 100 million unique TCR sequences. Among almost 400 genotyped donors of the cohort, an average of around 240,000 unique TCR beta nucleotide sequences were sequenced per donor, around a sixth of them non-productive. An earlier analysis of several hundred of the donors applied high-throughput TCR beta sequencing to assess whether each TCR beta V gene segment acted as functional or pseudogenic. The T cell repertoires of some 700 subjects were profiled by immunosequencing and related to cytomegalovirus serostatus. Class I and class II HLA loci were covered by the typing at four-digit resolution. Typing coverage varied by locus: roughly 629-630 donors for A, B, C, DRB1 and DQB1; roughly 510 for DQA1; about 570 for DPA1; under 490 for DPB1. In addition to the first cohort of hundreds of subjects, a separate validation cohort of 120 different subjects was used. Donor age, sex, ethnicity and CMV serostatus were compiled together with the repertoire data. Of the roughly 400 genotyped donors, about 80% fell in the genetic ancestry cluster associated with self-reported Caucasian donors. In a later analysis, previously published TCR beta repertoires from hundreds of donors were re-analyzed and high-resolution HLA genotyping was added so that TCR occurrence patterns could be studied. About 5 DR-DQ haplotypes were handled as single units for association and clustering, since linkage in the cohort was strong. The aim of the study was to test whether cataloging public T cell receptors could identify signatures of past pathogen exposure. Rather than drawing on any new phenotypic data, the later analysis identified candidate immune exposures from TCR beta sequences and the way those sequences occurred across donors. All discovery cohort repertoires had been generated using a single sequencing platform. To predict cytomegalovirus infection status, the study brought together high-throughput TCR immunosequencing, statistical association of individual TCRs with disease status, and machine learning. Genome-wide SNP genotypes for about three fifths of the roughly 670 donors were used in a later genetic analysis, which treated that subset as a discovery cohort.

This clone was counted between two and nine times. There is no known antigen for this receptor. Per-base qualities were not stored, and no clone one base away is much larger. Receptors were amplified or captured by the immunoSEQ multiplex PCR assay. For the multiplex PCR, a mixture combining 60 forward primers for TCR Vbeta segments and 13 reverse primers for TCR Jbeta segments was used. The CDR3 region of rearranged TCR beta genes was amplified from genomic DNA with a multiplex PCR assay. Amplified TCR beta libraries were sequenced as 87-base-pair reads on the Illumina HiSeq System. The original methods were these. Across the 666 repertoires, a later analysis counted tens of millions of unique TCR beta chains, around 10 million of which were shared by at least two donors. A nearest-neighbor algorithm error-corrected the raw reads and collapsed the reads into unique sequences, merging closely related sequences to remove PCR and sequencing errors. CDR3 sequences were aligned to IMGT reference sequences to assign V, D and J gene segments. Each retained sequence needed at least a six-nucleotide match to both a V gene segment and a J gene segment. Rearrangements were classified as productive when the CDR3 lacked stop codons and remained in frame with V and J, and all other rearrangements were classified as non-productive. CDR3 was defined by IMGT convention, running from the second conserved V-encoded cysteine to the conserved J-encoded phenylalanine. The earlier analysis of 500 to 750 of the donors excluded any sequence lacking an unambiguous match to a single V gene segment. In an earlier analysis of around 590 of the donors, a V segment was called functional when productive rearrangements were above 56.7%, and segregating when the standard deviation between donors exceeded 5%. A statistical classification framework was built for diagnosing cytomegalovirus status from the catalog of TCR beta chain sequences. In a later analysis, V and J genes were assigned by comparing TCR nucleotide sequences against IMGT/GENE-DB human TR gene sequences. In a later analysis, CDR3 sequences and most-parsimonious VDJ recombination scenarios were assigned using the TCRdist pipeline. In a later analysis, every TCR beta chain was defined by the combination of its CDR3 amino acid sequence and its V-gene family, and reads without a unique V-gene family were dropped. A later analysis removed roughly 590 highly shared, low-generation-probability nucleotide sequences to deal with suspected cross-contamination and a sequencing artifact. For each public chain, a later analysis derived a clonal expansion index from normalized ranks of inferred template counts within each repertoire. In a later analysis, generation probabilities were computed with a VDJ recombination model fitted to out-of-frame rearrangements, and the resulting probabilities were checked against IGoR. A later analysis scored TCR-TCR, TCR-HLA and TCR-CMV co-occurrence with hypergeometric tests, applying a repertoire-size bias correction to TCR pairs. In a later analysis, false discovery rates were estimated by permuting HLA or CMV assignments 20 times. In a later analysis, co-occurring TCRs were grouped using DBSCAN, with TCRdist sequence similarity added in when clustering inside HLA-allele-positive subsets. Repertoires with fewer than 30,000 or more than 120,000 public chains were left out of co-occurrence clustering, as were a handful of repertoires with anomalous nucleotide sharing. Entries here come from immuneACCESS through TCRdb and include only in-frame sequences with V and J called. Some clones fail to appear in such tables; in the studies checked, an unresolved V gene covers under half of the shortfall, and the cause of the remainder is unknown. V and J calls and clone size come straight from that table; D and trimming were deduced from the DNA. This sample lists some 150,000 clones; about 61% were detected once. The leading ten clones occupy roughly 2.5% of the sample.

Study-wide findings and limitations: A later analysis found that HLA-associated TCR beta chains were more clonally expanded and had lower generation probabilities than equally common non-associated chains. Because HLA typing was unavailable for some donors at each locus, only the typed subset was used in association tests. Only TCR beta chains were sequenced in this cohort, and the absence of alpha or paired-chain data limited detectable features. A later analysis found that TCR association rates varied across HLA loci, with DRB1 alleles showing the most associated TCRs and HLA-C alleles the fewest. The classifier was reported to diagnose cytomegalovirus status with high specificity and sensitivity in both the original cohort and the validation cohort. A cluster of highly shared sequence variants was judged likely to represent a technical artifact of the sequencing pipeline. While some public TCRs were present in many individuals, most TCR sequences turned up only very rarely across donors. About 17 rarely observed V segments, including chromosome 9 orphons, were excluded from the earlier analysis of a few hundred of the donors because counts were too low. In vitro tests confirmed that a few of the cytomegalovirus-associated TCR beta chains recognize cytomegalovirus antigens. A further reported finding was that TCR beta sequences accurately predicted the HLA-A and HLA-B alleles for most subjects in the first cohort. For the cohort, immune exposure information was limited to CMV serostatus. A later analysis associated 16,951 TCR beta sequences with specific HLA alleles at a false discovery rate of 0.05. Correlated functional status among segregating V segments might reflect linkage disequilibrium, but an unknown experimental factor could not be ruled out. The authors suggested that the approach could potentially be generalized to other disease states and immunological phenotypes. A later genetic analysis associated a missense DCLRE1C variant with V-gene and J-gene trimming of TCR beta chains, and an independent cohort replicated the association. Several of the top co-occurrence clusters appeared to be linked to parvovirus B19, influenza, CMV and Epstein-Barr virus, according to a later analysis. Sequencing depth was assumed to be roughly uniform across donors in the presence/absence analyses, though that assumption may not hold. The study listed 150 to 200 TCR beta chains as associated with cytomegalovirus. Assigning TCR associations to individual alleles was difficult when HLA alleles, especially DR and DQ, strongly co-occurred. In an earlier analysis of 587 of the donors, most TCR beta V segments appeared in productive rearrangements about 87% or about 30% of the time, broadly matching IMGT annotations. Most CMV-associated TCR beta chains appeared to be HLA-restricted in a later analysis, and the HLA associations seemed to be driven largely by CMV exposure. A later genetic analysis reported fewer N-insertions in productive TCRs among donors in an Asian-associated ancestry cluster than the roughly 670-donor mean.

In total, approximately 690 healthy bone marrow donors made up the cohort. Cohort members were all nominally healthy when sampled, although unrecorded immune exposures were likely present. The donor tested CMV seronegative, placing the donor among the 300 to 450 seronegative members of the cohort. A peripheral blood sample was collected from each donor, and TCR beta sequencing was performed on peripheral blood mononuclear cells. Genomic DNA extraction from the blood cell samples was performed with the Qiagen DNeasy Blood Extraction Kit. Sample: PBMCs. The sequence came from a middle-aged woman in good health and CMV-seronegative.

The sequenced DNA: TGTGCCAGCAGCGTAGGAGACAGGGATGTCAATCAGCCCCAGCATTTT. The translation is CASSVGDRDVNQPQHF. The chain is assembled from TRBV9 and TRBJ1-5, with 7 bases in between that match TRBD1. Including the terminal cysteine and phenylalanine, the CDR3 comprises 16 residues. Kept here is only the CDR3 DNA, which spans 48 bases and is read in frame from base 1. Reading the germline V gene gives CDR1 SGDLS and CDR2 YYNGEE. From V the trimming removes 0 bases and from J it removes 3 bases, while the gene matches leave 6 bases of the junction unaccounted for.